Below, 21 T cell receptor beta chains from the same sample are listed, as sequenced in a study of blood T cell repertoires in COVID-19. Here immunoSEQ multiplex PCR was the method, and the copy in TCRdb shows in-frame clones only, minus some. The table has about 87,000 clones, about 87% seen once. The sample taken for sequencing was peripheral blood. Every receptor here comes from a man aged 35 to 55 with acute or convalescent COVID-19.

V is TRBV28 and J is TRBJ1-3; D uncertain. V lost 2 bases to trimming and J lost 4 bases, with 12 bases between them. The germline gives CDR1 MDHEN, CDR2 SYDVKM. CDR3 length: 15 residues. The chain's CDR3 is CASSLGWEEGNTIYF. Here the CDR3 DNA reads TGTGCCAGCAGTTTAGGGTGGGAGGAGGGAAACACCATATATTTT. Using reference TRBV28 and TRBJ1-3 for the parts outside the CDR3, the full variable domain is DVKVTQSSRYLVKRTGEKVFLECVQDMDHENMFWYRQDPGLGLRLIYFSYDVKMKEKGDIPEGYSVSREKKERFSLILESASTNQTSMYLCASSLGWEEGNTIYFGEGSWLTVV.

The gene calls are TRBV2 and TRBJ1-1; 8 positions match TRBD1. Germline-derived CDR1 and CDR2 are SNHLY and FYNNEI. This CDR3 contains 15 residues. V trimming: 6 bases; J trimming: 7 bases; junction bases outside the gene matches: 13. The CDR3 spells CASSTRQGRPIEAFF. CDR3 sequence (DNA): TGTGCCAGCAGCACGAGACAGGGGCGACCTATTGAAGCTTTCTTT.

The rearrangement links TRBV3-1 (or the pseudogene TRBV3-2) to TRBJ1-4; maybe TRBD1 (5 bases). This CDR3 is 16 amino acids long. Trimming pared 3 bases from V and 0 bases from J, leaving 11 bases between. The germline CDR1 and CDR2 sequences are LGHDT and YNNKEL (reference sequence). The CDR3 is CASSQPETATNEKLFF. CDR3 nucleotide sequence: TGTGCCAGCAGCCAGCCCGAGACAGCAACTAATGAAAAACTGTTTTTT.

For the CDR3, the DNA is TGTGCCAGCAGCTTATCGGGGGAGGGAAACACCATATATTTT. Translating it yields CASSLSGEGNTIYF. The genes are TRBV7-6 and TRBJ1-3; D is possibly TRBD1 (5 bases). The CDR3 totals 14 residues. Deletions cut 2 bases from V and 4 bases from J, with 9 bases between. CDR1 and CDR2 from the germline V gene are SGHVS and FNYEAQ. Drawing the rest from reference TRBV7-6 and TRBJ1-3, the complete variable domain is GAGVSQSPRYKVTKRGQDVALRCDPISGHVSLYWYRQALGQGPEFLTYFNYEAQQDKSGLPNDRFSAERPEGSISTLTIQRTEQRDSAMYRCASSLSGEGNTIYFGEGSWLTVV.

The chain links TRBV11-3 to TRBJ1-1; D is unclear. The CDR3 runs to 13 residues. Trimming left V 2 bases short and J 5 bases short, with 9 bases between. Per germline, CDR1 SGHNT and CDR2 YENEEA. CDR3 DNA: TGTGCCAGCAGCTTAATGGGAGGTACTGAAGCTTTCTTT. Protein: CASSLMGGTEAFF.

The CDR3 DNA is TGCGCCAGCAGCCAAGTCACTATCCAAGAGACCCAGTACTTC. Translated: CASSQVTIQETQYF. The rearrangement links TRBV4-1 to TRBJ2-5; the D is unclear. Germline loops: CDR1 MGHRA, CDR2 YSYEKL. V lost 1 base to trimming and J lost 1 base, with 7 bases between them. This CDR3 comprises 14 residues.

The chain employs TRBV27 and TRBJ1-4; D is uncertain. Germline assignment: CDR1 MNHEY and CDR2 SMNVEV (reference sequence). This CDR3 is built from 13 residues. Trimming cost V 6 bases and J 4 bases, with 9 bases left between them. Here the CDR3 reads CASSKQINEKLFF. The CDR3, as DNA: TGTGCCAGCAGCAAACAGATTAATGAAAAACTGTTTTTT.

For the CDR3, the DNA is TGTGCCAGCAGTCCACCCCCGGGACAGAGAAATTCACCCCTCCACTTT. It translates to CASSPPPGQRNSPLHF. The chain employs TRBV27 and TRBJ1-6, with 7 nucleotides matching TRBD1. The CDR3 spans 16 residues. The V gene's germline CDR1 is MNHEY and CDR2 SMNVEV (reference sequence). V was pared by 5 bases and J by 7 bases, with 11 bases of the junction left unmatched.

V usage is TRBV5-4 and J usage is TRBJ2-1; 8 bases are shared with TRBD1. The CDR3 length is 16 residues. The V gene end was trimmed by 4 bases and the J gene end by 2 bases; junction bases not matched to a gene: 8. Germline CDR1 is SGHNT and CDR2 is YYREEE (reference sequence). The CDR3 bases are TGTGCCAGCAGCCCCAGACAGGGGAACGCCTACAATGAGCAGTTCTTC. It specifies CASSPRQGNAYNEQFF.

This chain uses TRBV6-2 or TRBV6-3 with TRBJ1-2; TRBD1 aligns across 7 bases. The CDR3 spans 14 residues. Germline V lookup: CDR1 MNHEY, CDR2 SVGEGT. Trimming removed 3 bases from V and 8 bases from J; junction bases left unmatched: 9. CDR3 sequence (DNA): TGTGCCAGCAGTTATGGGTTCGGACAGGCGGGCTACACCTTC. This codes for CASSYGFGQAGYTF.

The CDR3 here is CASSFSVQGGGELFF. CDR3 nucleotides: TGTGCCAGCAGCTTCTCGGTACAGGGGGGCGGGGAGCTGTTTTTT. This chain joins TRBV7-9 and TRBJ2-2; TRBD1 matches at 8 bases. Trimming removed 3 bases from V and 7 bases from J; junction bases left unmatched: 7. Germline-derived CDR1 and CDR2 are SEHNR and FQNEAQ (reference sequence). CDR3 length: 15 residues.

This chain joins TRBV7-2 and TRBJ1-2; TRBD1 is a possible D gene (6 bases). This CDR3 has 12 amino acids. Germline V gene lookup returns CDR1 SGHTA and CDR2 FQGNSA. Trimming removed 5 bases at V and 8 bases at J, with 12 bases between. This CDR3 is CASSATGNGYTF. CDR3 DNA sequence: TGTGCCAGCAGCGCCACAGGGAACGGCTACACCTTC. The full variable domain, its missing parts supplied by reference TRBV7-2 and TRBJ1-2, is GAGVSQSPSNKVTEKGKDVELRCDPISGHTALYWYRQSLGQGLEFLIYFQGNSAPDKSGLPSDRFSAERTGGSVSTLTIQRTQQEDSAVYLCASSATGNGYTFGSGTRLTVV.

The chain's CDR3 is CASSQDPGGGYEQYF. The CDR3 DNA sequence: TGCGCCAGCAGCCAAGATCCCGGGGGAGGGTACGAGCAGTACTTC. The chain carries TRBV4-1 and TRBJ2-7, with TRBD2 matching 7 bases. Germline CDR1 and CDR2: MGHRA and YSYEKL. The CDR3 length is 15 residues. J was trimmed by 4 bases and V by 0 bases; bases with no gene match: 6.

The V and J genes are TRBV19 and TRBJ2-7, with a possible D match to TRBD2 (5 bases). The CDR3 runs to 14 residues. Germline V lookup: CDR1 LNHDA, CDR2 SQIVND (reference sequence). Trimming shortened V by 0 bases and J by 7 bases, and 13 bases separated the two germline ends. This chain's CDR3 is CASSIDRGRAEQYF. The DNA for the CDR3 is TGTGCCAGTAGTATAGATCGAGGGCGAGCAGAGCAGTACTTC.

The rearrangement joins TRBV24-1 to TRBJ2-1; TRBD2 aligns across 8 bases. The CDR3 is 16 residues long. With 1 base clipped from V and 7 bases from J, the junction kept 8 bases outside the gene matches. Germline-derived CDR1 and CDR2 are KGHDR and SFDVKD. CDR3 sequence reads: CATSDFGAGGRNEQFF. In DNA form, the CDR3 reads TGTGCCACCAGTGATTTTGGGGCGGGAGGTAGGAATGAGCAGTTCTTC.

The chain employs TRBV19 and TRBJ1-6; TRBD1 agrees at 9 bases. The CDR3 is made up of 14 amino acids. Trimming at V came to 1 base and at J to 8 bases, leaving 0 bases not matched to a gene. The germline gives CDR1 LNHDA, CDR2 SQIVND (reference sequence). The CDR3 sequence: CASSIGQGDSPLHF. As DNA, the CDR3 is TGTGCCAGTAGTATAGGACAGGGGGATTCACCCCTCCACTTT.

The chain links TRBV3-1 (or the pseudogene TRBV3-2) to TRBJ1-1; TRBD1 matches at 7 bases. The germline gives CDR1 LGHDT, CDR2 YNNKEL (reference sequence). This CDR3 spans 13 amino acids. Germline trimming cut 5 bases from V and 5 bases from J; bases unmatched to any gene: 5. CDR3 protein: CASSDRDGTEAFF. The CDR3 nucleotides are TGTGCCAGCAGCGACAGGGACGGTACTGAAGCTTTCTTT.

This clone appeared a few times. The chain joins TRBV11-2 to TRBJ2-7, with no clear D. Trimming shortened V by 5 bases and J by 3 bases, and 8 bases separated the two germline ends. From germline, CDR1 is SGHAT and CDR2 FQNNGV. The CDR3 extends over 12 amino acids. The CDR3 DNA reads TGTGCCAGCAGCCCCGACTTCTACGAGCAGTACTTC. This translates into CASSPDFYEQYF.

The V call is TRBV19, the J call TRBJ1-2, with TRBD1 matching over 9 bases. The CDR3 runs to 13 residues. V was clipped by 6 bases and J by 7 bases; unmatched bases: 6. Germline V CDR1 and CDR2: LNHDA, SQIVND (reference sequence). CDR3 protein: CASSTRTGAGYTF. In nucleotides, the CDR3 is TGTGCCAGTAGCACTCGGACAGGGGCTGGCTACACCTTC.

The chain uses TRBV18 and TRBJ2-1, with D maybe TRBD2 (6 bases). The V end was cut by 2 bases, the J end by 10 bases, with 15 bases between. CDR1 and CDR2 from the germline V gene are KGHSH and LQKENI. The CDR3 extends over 14 amino acids. As DNA, the CDR3 is TGTGCCAGCTCACCAGGGGACTCCGCGTCGGAGCAGTTCTTC. Amino acids: CASSPGDSASEQFF.

V usage is TRBV19 and J usage is TRBJ1-5; D might be TRBD1 (5 bases). Germline lookup yields CDR1 LNHDA and CDR2 SQIVND (reference sequence). V gave up 3 bases and J gave up 5 bases, with 17 bases separating them. The CDR3 is made up of 16 amino acids. The CDR3 sequence: CASSIRSGGRDQPQHF. CDR3 nucleotide sequence: TGTGCCAGTAGTATTCGATCGGGGGGGAGAGATCAGCCCCAGCATTTT.